The 3 T cell receptor beta chains given below trace back to one sample, sequenced in a study of blood T cell repertoires in COVID-19. Libraries were prepared by immunoSEQ multiplex PCR; TCRdb keeps only in-frame clonotypes and omits some of them. The sample includes around 360,000 clones, about 87% of them seen just once. Sample: peripheral blood. The receptors stem from a woman in her 30s with COVID-19, enrolled during active disease.

This clone has a handful of counts. The chain has TRBV25-1 and TRBJ2-7; weak D call: TRBD2 (6 bases). The V end lost 7 bases, the J end lost 4 bases, and 14 bases lay between the germline ends. The germline V gene has CDR1 MGHDK and CDR2 SYGVNS. The CDR3 totals 13 residues. The CDR3 protein is CASTETSRYEQYF. The CDR3 DNA is TGTGCCAGCACCGAAACTAGCAGGTACGAGCAGTACTTC.

The chain combines TRBV28 with TRBJ2-1; 12 bases agree with TRBD2. Germline CDR1 reads MDHEN; CDR2 reads SYDVKM. This CDR3 is 16 amino acids long. V was clipped by 6 bases and J by 2 bases; unmatched bases: 5. CDR3 sequence: CASSSSGGGAYNEQFF. The CDR3 region has the DNA TGTGCCAGCAGCTCTAGCGGGGGGGGAGCCTACAATGAGCAGTTCTTC.

The chain joins TRBV19 to TRBJ1-5; a possible D gene is TRBD1 (5 bases). The CDR3 runs 13 residues. The ends were cut back, 8 bases at V and 5 bases at J, with 13 bases in the middle. CDR1 is LNHDA and CDR2 is SQIVND in the germline V gene (reference sequence). The CDR3 DNA is TGTGCCAGTGGCTCGGGGGACTATCAGCCCCAGCATTTT. Its translation: CASGSGDYQPQHF.